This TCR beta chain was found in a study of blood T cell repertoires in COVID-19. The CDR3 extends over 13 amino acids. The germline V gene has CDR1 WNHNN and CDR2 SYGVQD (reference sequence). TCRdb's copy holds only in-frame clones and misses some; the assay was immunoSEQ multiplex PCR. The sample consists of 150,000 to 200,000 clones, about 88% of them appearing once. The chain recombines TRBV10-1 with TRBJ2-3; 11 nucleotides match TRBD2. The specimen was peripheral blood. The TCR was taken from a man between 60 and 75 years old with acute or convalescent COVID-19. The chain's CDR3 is CAAGLAGGGTQYF. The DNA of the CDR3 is TGCGCGGCTGGGCTAGCGGGAGGTGGGACGCAGTATTTT.